The 15 T cell receptor beta chains in this list originate from one sample, sequenced in a study of molecular identifiers for immune sequencing clone quantification. Each CDR3 protein is one row after TCRdb ran MiXCR on the PCR reads. The repertoire includes about 36,000 distinct CDR3 sequences, 15% to 20% of them detected once, and approximately 6.7% sits in the top ten. Sequencing was carried out using naive CD8+ T cells from blood, with Jurkat cell RNA spiked in. The subset here: FACS-sorted CD8+CD4-CCR7+CD45RA+ naive T cells. Receptors were obtained from a human donor in good health. Some libraries in this study had Jurkat cell RNA spiked in.

This clonotype was seen at least ten times. The genes are TRBV7-2 and TRBJ2-1; the match to TRBD2 covers 8 bases. Germline V CDR1 and CDR2: SGHTA, FQGNSA. V lost 4 bases and J lost 7; bases outside the gene matches: 9. The length of the CDR3 is 15 residues. The CDR3 DNA follows: TGTGCCAGCAGCTATCGCAGCGGGAGCAGGAATGAGCAGTTCTTC. Protein product: CASSYRSGSRNEQFF. Using reference TRBV7-2 and TRBJ2-1 for the parts outside the CDR3, the full variable domain is GAGVSQSPSNKVTEKGKDVELRCDPISGHTALYWYRQSLGQGLEFLIYFQGNSAPDKSGLPSDRFSAERTGGSVSTLTIQRTQQEDSAVYLCASSYRSGSRNEQFFGPGTRLTVL.

A note on this clonotype: This is likely a read error, given that the CDR3 carries no conserved phenylalanine or tryptophan at its end. CDR3 DNA sequence: TGTGCCAGCAGCCTGGGACTTCGATACAATGAGCAGTTCTCC. As protein: CASSLGLRYNEQFS. This chain joins TRBV7-2 and TRBJ2-1; D is possibly TRBD2 (6 bases). CDR3 size: 14 residues. V lost 5 bases, J lost 4 bases, and 12 bases lay in between. CDR1 SGHTA and CDR2 FQGNSA come from the germline V gene.

This clonotype was counted ten times or more. The chain has TRBV15 and TRBJ2-4, with D unresolved. The CDR3 covers 13 residues. Germline V gene lookup returns CDR1 LNHNV and CDR2 YYDKDF (reference sequence). Trimming left V 5 bases short and J 0 bases short, with 5 bases between. Here the CDR3 reads CATSSGAKNIQYF. The CDR3 nucleotides are TGTGCCACCAGCTCCGGAGCCAAAAACATTCAGTACTTC.

This clonotype showed up many times. This rearrangement joins TRBV4-3 to TRBJ2-3; D is possibly TRBD2 (6 bases). CDR3 size: 14 residues. V shed 2 bases and J shed 2 bases, with 8 bases lying between them. CDR1 is LGHNA, CDR2 YSLEER, per germline. The CDR3 coding sequence is TGCGCCAGCAGCCAAAGACTAGTCACAGATACGCAGTATTTT. Its protein is CASSQRLVTDTQYF.

In the case of this clonotype: A read error may be the cause here, since a much bigger clone is one base away. V usage is TRBV7-9 and J usage is TRBJ2-2; a weak D match, TRBD2 (6 bases). This CDR3 is 15 amino acids long. The germline gives CDR1 SEHNR, CDR2 FQNEAQ (reference sequence). CDR3: CASSFPGIVTGGLFF. CDR3 coding DNA: TGTGCCAGCAGCTTTCCGGGGATAGTGACCGGGGGGCTGTTTTTT. Together with reference TRBV7-9 and TRBJ2-2, the CDR3 gives the full variable domain: DTGVSQNPRHKITKRGQNVTFRCDPISEHNRLYWYRQTLGQGPEFLTYFQNEAQLEKSRLLSDRFSAERPKGSFSTLEIQRTEQGDSAMYLCASSFPGIVTGGLFFGEGSRLTVL.

This clonotype has a count of ten or more. CDR3 protein: CATSSDPGLAGTYNEQFF. In nucleotides, the CDR3 is TGTGCCACCAGCAGCGACCCCGGACTAGCGGGGACCTACAATGAGCAGTTCTTC. V and J are TRBV15 and TRBJ2-1; 12 nucleotides match TRBD2. The J segment lost 2 bases and the V segment lost 3 bases, leaving 8 bases of the junction unmatched. The CDR3 is 18 amino acids. Germline V gene data show CDR1 as LNHNV and CDR2 as YYDKDF (reference sequence).

The CDR3 coding sequence is TGCGCCAGCAGCCCCGTACTATCCTCCTACAATGAGCAGTTCTTC. Its translation is CASSPVLSSYNEQFF. The genes are TRBV4-3 and TRBJ2-1, with unresolved D. Between the trimmed V and J ends, which lost 4 bases and 0 bases, there was a span of 10 bases. Germline CDR1 LGHNA, CDR2 YSLEER. The CDR3 is 15 residues long.

In this sample, this clonotype turned up many times. The chain is built from TRBV9 and TRBJ2-7; TRBD1 or TRBD2 may be the D gene (5 bases each). This CDR3 spans 15 amino acids. Per germline, CDR1 SGDLS and CDR2 YYNGEE. V dropped 4 bases and J dropped 3 bases, with 17 bases sitting between them. CDR3 DNA sequence: TGTGCCAGCAGCCCAGGTGGGGGTCCCAACTACGAGCAGTACTTC. Translated: CASSPGGGPNYEQYF.

The rearrangement links TRBV7-2 to TRBJ2-7, with D tentatively TRBD2 (7 bases). Trimming cost V 5 bases and J 2 bases, with 13 bases left between them. The CDR3 has 14 residues. The germline V gene has CDR1 SGHTA and CDR2 FQGNSA. CDR3 amino acids: CASSEGGGAYEQYF. The CDR3 nucleotides are TGTGCCAGCAGCGAAGGGGGGGGAGCCTACGAGCAGTACTTC.

This clonotype showed up just a few times. A read error may account for a junction end that differs from germline. The CDR3 protein is CANSLQRGATDTQYF. DNA for the CDR3: TGTGCCAACAGTTTACAAAGAGGGGCCACAGATACGCAGTATTTT. The chain couples TRBV28 to TRBJ2-3; D may correspond to TRBD1 or TRBD2 (5 bases each). Looked up from germline, CDR1 is MDHEN and CDR2 is SYDVKM. The CDR3 runs to 15 residues.

This clonotype showed up many times. The rearrangement uses TRBV28 and TRBJ2-7, with 10 bases fitting TRBD2. The CDR3 totals 13 residues. After removal of 7 bases from V and 4 bases from J, the junction contained 4 bases not matched to a gene. Germline V CDR1 and CDR2: MDHEN, SYDVKM. The CDR3 nucleotides read TGTGCCAGCATGGGACTAGCGCCGTACGAGCAGTACTTC. Translation gives CASMGLAPYEQYF. Filled out from reference TRBV28 and TRBJ2-7, the complete variable domain reads DVKVTQSSRYLVKRTGEKVFLECVQDMDHENMFWYRQDPGLGLRLIYFSYDVKMKEKGDIPEGYSVSREKKERFSLILESASTNQTSMYLCASMGLAPYEQYFGPGTRLTVT.

This clonotype has a count of ten or more. This chain connects TRBV7-2 to TRBJ2-5, with D perhaps matching TRBD2 (7 bases). Trimming shortened V by 5 bases and J by 2 bases, and 21 bases separated the two germline ends. CDR3 length: 17 amino acids. CDR1 and CDR2 from the germline V gene are SGHTA and FQGNSA. CDR3 DNA sequence: TGTGCCAGCAGCGAGGGGGGGGTCCGGATCGGTCAAGAGACCCAGTACTTC. Its translation: CASSEGGVRIGQETQYF.

This clonotype was recorded a few times. CDR3 in DNA: TGTGCCAGCAGACCTACAGGGGGAGGGACTGAAGCTTTCTTT. This translates into CASRPTGGGTEAFF. The chain combines TRBV28 with TRBJ1-1, with 8 bases fitting TRBD1. Germline lookup yields CDR1 MDHEN and CDR2 SYDVKM. Losses at the gene ends were 6 bases for V and 5 bases for J; bases not matched to a gene: 8. The CDR3 has 14 residues.

This clonotype appeared many times. This sequence joins TRBV7-2 and TRBJ2-7, with D maybe TRBD1 (6 bases). Per germline, CDR1 SGHTA and CDR2 FQGNSA. This CDR3 is 14 amino acids long. Trimming shortened V by 1 base and J by 7 bases, and 14 bases separated the two germline ends. The chain's CDR3 is CASSLVGRGWEQYF. CDR3 in DNA: TGTGCCAGCAGCTTAGTAGGCAGGGGATGGGAGCAGTACTTC.

This clonotype was counted at least ten times. The chain carries TRBV12-3 or TRBV12-4 and TRBJ2-5; D remains unclear. The CDR3 spans 16 residues. The V and J ends lost 5 bases and 1 base respectively, with 17 bases between them. CDR3: CASSPAPDGPQETQYF. In nucleotides, the CDR3 is TGTGCCAGCAGTCCAGCCCCGGACGGTCCCCAAGAGACCCAGTACTTC.